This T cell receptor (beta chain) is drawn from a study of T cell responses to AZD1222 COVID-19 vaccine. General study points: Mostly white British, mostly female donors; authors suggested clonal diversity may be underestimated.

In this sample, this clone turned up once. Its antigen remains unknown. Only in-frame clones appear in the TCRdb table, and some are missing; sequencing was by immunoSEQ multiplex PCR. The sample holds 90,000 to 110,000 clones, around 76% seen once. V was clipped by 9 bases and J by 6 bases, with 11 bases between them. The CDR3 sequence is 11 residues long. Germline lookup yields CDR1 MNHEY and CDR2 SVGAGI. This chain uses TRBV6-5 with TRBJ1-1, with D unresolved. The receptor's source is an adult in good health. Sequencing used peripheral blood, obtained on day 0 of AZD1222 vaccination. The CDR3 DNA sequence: TGTGCCAGGGAGGGTTGCGCTGAAGCTTTCTTT. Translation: CAREGCAEAFF.